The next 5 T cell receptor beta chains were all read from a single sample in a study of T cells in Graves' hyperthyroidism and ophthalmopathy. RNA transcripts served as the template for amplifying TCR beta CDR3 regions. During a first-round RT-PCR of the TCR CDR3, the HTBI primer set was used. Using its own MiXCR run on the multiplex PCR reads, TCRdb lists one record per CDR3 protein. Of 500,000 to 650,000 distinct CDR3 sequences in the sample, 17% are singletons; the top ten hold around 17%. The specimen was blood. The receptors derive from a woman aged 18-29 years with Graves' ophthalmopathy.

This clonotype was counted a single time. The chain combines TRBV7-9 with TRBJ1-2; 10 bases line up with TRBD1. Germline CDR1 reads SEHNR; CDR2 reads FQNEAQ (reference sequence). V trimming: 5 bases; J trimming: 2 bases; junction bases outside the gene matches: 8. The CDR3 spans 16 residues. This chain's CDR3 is CASSLGATGGNYGYTF. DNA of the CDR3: TGTGCCAGCAGCCTGGGGGCGACAGGGGGCAACTATGGCTACACCTTC.

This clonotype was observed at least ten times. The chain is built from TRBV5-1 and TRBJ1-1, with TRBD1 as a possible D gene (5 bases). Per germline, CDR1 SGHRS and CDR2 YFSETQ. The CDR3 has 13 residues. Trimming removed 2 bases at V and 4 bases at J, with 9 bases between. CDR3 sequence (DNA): TGCGCCAGCAGCTTAGGGGTTCCCACTGAAGCTTTCTTT. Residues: CASSLGVPTEAFF.

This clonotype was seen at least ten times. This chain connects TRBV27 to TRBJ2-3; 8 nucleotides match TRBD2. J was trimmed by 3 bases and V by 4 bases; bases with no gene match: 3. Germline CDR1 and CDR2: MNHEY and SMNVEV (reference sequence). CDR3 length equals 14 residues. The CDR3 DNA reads TGTGCCAGCAGTTCCCAGCGGGGGACAGATACGCAGTATTTT. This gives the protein CASSSQRGTDTQYF.

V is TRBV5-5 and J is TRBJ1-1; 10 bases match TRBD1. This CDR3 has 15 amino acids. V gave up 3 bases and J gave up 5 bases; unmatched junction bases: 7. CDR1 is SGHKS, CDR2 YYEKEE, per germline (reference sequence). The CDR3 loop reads CASSSDRGQETEAFF. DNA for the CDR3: TGTGCCAGCAGCTCCGACAGGGGGCAGGAAACTGAAGCTTTCTTT.

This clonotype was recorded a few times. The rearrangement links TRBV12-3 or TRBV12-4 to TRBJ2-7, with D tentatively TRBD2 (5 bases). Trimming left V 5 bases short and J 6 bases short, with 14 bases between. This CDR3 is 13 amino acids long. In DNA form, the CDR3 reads TGTGCCAGCAGTCCGCAACTAGTTTCCGAGCAGTACTTC. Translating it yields CASSPQLVSEQYF.